Listed here is a single T cell receptor beta chain. What it binds is unknown. The entry originates in a study of CD8+CD57+ T cells in acquired aplastic anemia. Study-wide points: Found in both controls and patients were about 30 CD8+ CDR3 sequences. Significance was not reached for CD8+ Simpson's diversity between patients and controls.

Germline assignment: CDR1 ENHRY and CDR2 SYGVKD. V lost 5 bases and J lost 8; bases outside the gene matches: 7. This CDR3 contains 15 residues. For CDR3 and TCR beta VDJ profiling, genomic DNA was the template used. TCRdb fed the reads into MiXCR, producing one record per CDR3 protein. The sample lists under 200,000 distinct CDR3 sequences, around 52% seen once, with more than 30% in the top ten. CD8+CD57+ cell expansion, shown by flow cytometry, had occurred in the patients selected for sequencing. Blood sampling was performed on the patients, and none of them had received therapy by then. The chain joins TRBV10-3 to TRBJ2-2; 11 bases are a match to TRBD1. The source material was sorted CD4+, CD8+, or CD8+CD57+ T cells (not recorded which) from PBMCs. This receptor was taken from a human donor with aplastic anemia. CDR3 in DNA: TGTGCCATCAGTACGGACAGGGGGCTCGTAGGGGAGCTGTTTTTT. It translates to CAISTDRGLVGELFF.